This T cell receptor (beta chain) derives from a study of T cells in narcolepsy (dated by TCRdb to between 2018 and 2020). For context, the study as a whole: Healthy control donors were enrolled in the study alongside patients who had narcolepsy type 1 or type 2 (NT1, NT2). To look for autoreactive T cells in narcolepsy patients that target self-antigens of hypocretin neurons (hypocretin, TRIB2), the study used TCR Vbeta sequencing to follow clonotypes in blood and CSF.

Summary of the overall study and its limitations: Some blood memory CD4+ repertoires from patients and controls contained no sequences matching autoreactive T cell clones. According to the report, autoreactive clonotypes were detected serially in the blood of the same patients and of different patients, but not in healthy controls. Numbers of sequenced blood memory CD4+ clonotypes were comparable, with averages of about 39,494 in patients and about 35,000 in controls. Plots that compared CSF and blood CD4+ T cell clonotypes from the same patient highlighted HCRT-specific and TRIB2-specific autoreactive clonotypes.

For TCR Vbeta sequencing, memory CD4+ T cells were sorted ex vivo from the peripheral blood of narcolepsy patients and healthy controls. The library was produced with the immunoSEQ multiplex PCR assay. The source is immuneACCESS, and TCRdb retained only in-frame sequences with V and J called. Part of the clones is not carried over; for the studies checked, unresolved V genes explain less than half of this, and the remainder is unexplained. The sample yields over 30,000 clones; roughly 90% were counted once. Around 0.83% of the sample rests with the top ten. There are 15 amino acids in the CDR3, from cysteine to phenylalanine inclusive. The entry retains the CDR3 DNA only, 45 bases that are in frame from base 1. V is clipped by 7 bases and J by 6 bases, and the sequence between their germline boundaries is 16 bases long. The germline V gene provides CDR1 MDHEN and CDR2 SYDVKM. A single count supports this clone. This clone's antigen is unknown. The sample holds no much larger clone one base away, and base qualities are not on file.

This receptor chain uses TRBV28 and TRBJ1-6, with a weak D call of TRBD1 (5 bases match). The clonotype comes from a human donor with narcolepsy. The sequencing sample was made of CD45RA- memory CD4+ T cells from PBMCs. The sample's cell subset or site label, decoded: memory T cells sorted ex vivo from peripheral blood. The CDR3 reads as follows: CASTPPGLGNSPLHF. Read as DNA, the sequence is TGTGCCAGCACCCCCCCGGGACTGGGTAATTCACCCCTCCACTTT.